Detailed here is one T cell receptor beta chain. The data derive from a study of blood T cell repertoires in COVID-19. Using immunoSEQ multiplex PCR, the repertoire was profiled, and TCRdb retains in-frame clones only, with some absent. The sample lists about 240,000 clones, roughly 87% seen once, with 2.5% to 3% in the top ten. This CDR3 has 14 amino acids. The germline CDR1 and CDR2 sequences are SNHLY and FYNNEI. V dropped 5 bases and J dropped 5 bases, with 13 bases sitting between them. This receptor was obtained from a woman aged 25 to 39 with acute COVID-19. The sequenced sample consisted of PBMCs or T cells enriched from blood (not recorded which). The chain joins TRBV2 to TRBJ1-5; a weak D match, TRBD1 (6 bases). The CDR3 DNA reads as TGTGCCAGCAGTCAGGAAGGGGGAGATCAGCCCCAGCATTTT. Its translation is CASSQEGGDQPQHF.